These T cell receptor beta chains were read from a single sample in a study of cytomegalovirus exposure and HLA in healthy donors. Assay used: immunoSEQ multiplex PCR; TCRdb lists only in-frame clones, some missing. The table records 250,000 to 300,000 clones, 86% of them present only once. Sequences were obtained from PBMCs. The receptors shown here come from a woman aged 18-30 years in good health and CMV-seronegative. The conserved cysteine and the conserved F or W are not part of the CDR3 here. Each record gives: V gene, D gene, clone size, CDR3 protein. D genes are given only for firm matches. Clone size appears in some rows only: once, few, many, or a class for an expanded clone.

TRBV5-6 NA NA ASSFLSSYEQY
TRBV25-1 NA NA ASSGRVDSPYNEQF
TRBV25-1 TRBD2 NA ASSELTSGHQETQY
TRBV5-8 NA NA ASTALKHEQY
TRBV4-1 TRBD2 NA ASSPGLAGAYEQY
TRBV6-5 TRBD2 NA ASSTSGGTDTQY
TRBV27 TRBD1 once ASSGTTGTDKKLF
TRBV6-6 NA NA ASSYSISGVHGYT
TRBV9 TRBD1 NA ASSVEGGTNYGYT
TRBV27 TRBD1 NA ASSLFPGTAPPDTQY
TRBV27 NA NA ASTTSGRDYGYT
TRBV19 TRBD2 once ARETVAGGQF
TRBV6-5 NA once ASSYSEGVPGELF
TRBV19 NA NA ASTRTGSGFSNQPQH
TRBV19 NA once ASSIDRTLNQPQH
TRBV30 TRBD1 NA AWSVPGQGEPNYGYT
TRBV2 NA NA ASSEAEGTEAF
TRBV6-1 NA NA ASSILDFIRETQY
TRBV5-1 TRBD1 NA ASSRNRGLYGYT
TRBV5-1 NA once ASSLGVREQY
TRBV7-6 NA once ASRATSASTDTQY
TRBV5-1 NA NA ASSSGDPPAYGYT
TRBV6-4 TRBD2 NA ASSALPLAGADNEQF
TRBV4-3 NA NA ASSHEGGTDTQY
TRBV7-9 NA NA ASSRSLDYGYT
TRBV6-5 NA NA ASSYSDTLQY
TRBV6-5 NA NA ASSRHVSNYGYT
TRBV9 TRBD1 NA ASSPTGYGYT
TRBV11-3 TRBD2 NA ASSSRLAREGSSYNEQF
TRBV11-3 TRBD2 once ASSQGLASYEQY
TRBV28 TRBD2 NA ASSTIAGGMSYEQY
TRBV27 TRBD2 NA ASSAGLAGSSEQF
TRBV28 TRBD1 once ASSLSGTGGMSPLH
TRBV29-1 NA NA SVFGIKGVANEKLF
TRBV5-1 NA NA ASSPAFSDKNYGYT
TRBV5-1 TRBD1 NA ASSLARQGPYGYT
TRBV2 TRBD1 NA ASRGTAGTEAF
TRBV9 NA NA ASSVGRWGADTQY
TRBV9 NA NA ASSVGGRVEDTQY
TRBV5-6 NA NA ASSGSGAYEQY
TRBV12-2 NA once ASRLAPGAFYEQY
TRBV6-8 TRBD2 NA ASSYPGTSGGSYEQY
TRBV27 TRBD2 NA ASSLSKALAGSYEQY
TRBV5-1 TRBD2 NA ASSSSGRGGNEQF
TRBV2 TRBD2 NA ASLASAGVYEQY
TRBV9 NA NA ASSAGHYSNQPQH
TRBV7-2 NA NA ASSLVPDSTYEQY
TRBV9 NA NA ASSVGMGGQETQY
TRBV30 TRBD1 NA AWSLQGNEQY
TRBV19 NA NA ASSKQGTSGQETQY
TRBV5-1 TRBD1 NA ASSLDGQVYGELF
TRBV5-1 NA NA ASSLSRVYEQY
TRBV5-1 TRBD1 NA ASSLAGGTGYGYT
TRBV2 NA NA ASSAFPGGVRYQPQH
TRBV29-1 TRBD1 NA SARTGSTYEQY
TRBV12-5 TRBD1 NA ASGLPRDRGALYEQY
TRBV28 TRBD2 NA ASSFSGGRRVNEQY